This T cell receptor beta chain was obtained from a study of cytotoxic CD8 clonotypes in ibrutinib-treated CLL. Study-level information: There were about a dozen relapsed/refractory patients and about 15 treatment-naive patients, and under 18 were IGHV unmutated. Among patients, around 24 responded partially and 2 completely; approximately 15 then stayed remitted and some 12 progressed after median about 68 months. Overall study results and limits: Once treatment began, public clonotypes, which were uncommon, contracted or stayed stable.

Profiled with immunoSEQ multiplex PCR; TCRdb holds only in-frame clones, not every one. The sample records 110,000 to 150,000 clones, around three quarters being singletons. To note about this clone: Antigen: not known.

Germline CDR1 SGHRS, CDR2 YFSETQ. The J segment lost 2 bases and the V segment lost 6 bases, leaving 7 bases of the junction unmatched. The CDR3 contains 14 residues. The receptor was isolated from a human donor with chronic lymphocytic leukemia. This chain links TRBV5-1 with TRBJ1-1; 7 nucleotides agree with TRBD1. The sequences come from PBMCs, collected after 12 months of ibrutinib treatment. The CDR3 DNA sequence: TGCGCCAGCACTACCGGACAGGCTAACACTGAAGCTTTCTTT. It yields the protein CASTTGQANTEAFF.